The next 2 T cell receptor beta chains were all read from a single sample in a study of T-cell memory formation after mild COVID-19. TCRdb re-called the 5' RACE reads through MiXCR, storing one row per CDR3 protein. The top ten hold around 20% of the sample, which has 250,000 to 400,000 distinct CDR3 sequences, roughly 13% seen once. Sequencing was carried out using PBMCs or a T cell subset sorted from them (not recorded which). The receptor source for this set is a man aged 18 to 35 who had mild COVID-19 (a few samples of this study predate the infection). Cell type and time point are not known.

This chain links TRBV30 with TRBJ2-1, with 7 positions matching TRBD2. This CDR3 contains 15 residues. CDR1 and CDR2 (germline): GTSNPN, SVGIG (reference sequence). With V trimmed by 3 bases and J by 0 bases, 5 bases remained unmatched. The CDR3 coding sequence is TGTGCCTGGAGGTTAGCGGGCCCCTCCTACAATGAGCAGTTCTTC. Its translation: CAWRLAGPSYNEQFF.

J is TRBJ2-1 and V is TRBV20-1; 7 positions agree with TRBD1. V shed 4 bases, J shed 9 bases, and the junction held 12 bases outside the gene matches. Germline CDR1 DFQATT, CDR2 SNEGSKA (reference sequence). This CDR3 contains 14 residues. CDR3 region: CSATDRDGVSEQFF. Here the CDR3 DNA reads TGCAGTGCTACCGACAGGGACGGGGTGAGTGAGCAGTTCTTC.